The rows below give T cell receptor beta chains drawn from one sample of a study of shared clonotypes between healthy human individuals. Generated by immunoSEQ multiplex PCR, the TCRdb table keeps only in-frame clones and is missing some. The sample includes fewer than 700,000 clones, around 96% of them seen just once. The sequencing sample was made of naive CD8+ T cells sorted from blood. Receptors originate from a woman in her 30s in good health. The CDR3 runs from the conserved cysteine through the conserved F or W. Fields, in order: CDR3 protein, CDR3 DNA, V gene, J gene, D gene, clone size. D genes are given only for firm matches. Rows give clone size only sometimes, using once, few, many, or a class for an expanded clone.

cdr3_aa: CASSPPGGNTEAFF
cdr3_nt: TGTGCCAGCAGTCCCCCAGGGGGCAACACTGAAGCTTTCTTT
v_call: TRBV2
j_call: TRBJ1-1
d_call: TRBD1
clone_size: .

cdr3_aa: CASSLGYSNTEAFF
cdr3_nt: TGCGCCAGCAGCTTGGGATATTCGAACACTGAAGCTTTCTTT
v_call: TRBV5-1
j_call: TRBJ1-1
d_call: .
clone_size: .

cdr3_aa: CASSYRPTGESYEQYF
cdr3_nt: TGTGCCAGCAGTTATCGACCGACAGGGGAATCCTACGAGCAGTACTTC
v_call: TRBV6-5
j_call: TRBJ2-7
d_call: TRBD1
clone_size: .

cdr3_aa: CASSPQGVPDTQYF
cdr3_nt: TGTGCCAGCAGTCCGCAGGGGGTCCCAGATACGCAGTATTTT
v_call: TRBV14
j_call: TRBJ2-3
d_call: TRBD1
clone_size: .

cdr3_aa: CASSYSGSRYEQYF
cdr3_nt: TGTGCCAGCAGTTACTCGGGCTCGAGGTACGAGCAGTACTTC
v_call: TRBV6-6
j_call: TRBJ2-7
d_call: .
clone_size: .

cdr3_aa: CASSPVGSGNLYEQYF
cdr3_nt: TGTGCCAGCAGTCCAGTGGGTAGCGGGAACCTCTACGAGCAGTACTTC
v_call: TRBV27
j_call: TRBJ2-7
d_call: TRBD2
clone_size: .

cdr3_aa: CASRRGLVNYEQYF
cdr3_nt: TGTGCCAGCAGACGCGGACTCGTCAACTACGAGCAGTACTTC
v_call: TRBV6-5
j_call: TRBJ2-7
d_call: .
clone_size: .

cdr3_aa: CSVVPGSTYEQYF
cdr3_nt: TGCAGCGTTGTGCCAGGATCGACCTACGAGCAGTACTTC
v_call: TRBV29-1
j_call: TRBJ2-7
d_call: .
clone_size: once

cdr3_aa: CASSIGDSTYEQYF
cdr3_nt: TGTGCCAGCAGCATAGGGGACAGTACCTACGAGCAGTACTTC
v_call: TRBV5-6
j_call: TRBJ2-7
d_call: TRBD1
clone_size: .

cdr3_aa: CASSLGAGGEQFF
cdr3_nt: TGTGCCAGCAGTTTAGGGGCAGGGGGTGAGCAGTTCTTC
v_call: TRBV28
j_call: TRBJ2-1
d_call: TRBD1
clone_size: .

cdr3_aa: CSVETGESYEQYF
cdr3_nt: TGCAGCGTTGAGACAGGGGAAAGCTACGAGCAGTACTTC
v_call: TRBV29-1
j_call: TRBJ2-7
d_call: TRBD1
clone_size: .

cdr3_aa: CASSPGTGAAYEQYF
cdr3_nt: TGTGCCAGCAGCCCAGGGACAGGGGCAGCCTACGAGCAGTACTTC
v_call: TRBV7-2
j_call: TRBJ2-7
d_call: TRBD1
clone_size: .

cdr3_aa: CASSLASGGTRELFF
cdr3_nt: TGTGCCAGCAGCTTGGCGTCCGGGGGCACTAGGGAGCTGTTTTTT
v_call: TRBV7-6
j_call: TRBJ2-2
d_call: .
clone_size: .

cdr3_aa: CASSATGPIADSSSYEQYF
cdr3_nt: TGTGCCAGCAGCGCAACGGGACCCATCGCCGATTCTAGCTCCTACGAGCAGTACTTC
v_call: TRBV7-6
j_call: TRBJ2-7
d_call: .
clone_size: .

cdr3_aa: CASSSIYNEQFF
cdr3_nt: TGTGCCAGCAGCTCTATATACAATGAGCAGTTCTTC
v_call: TRBV5-6
j_call: TRBJ2-1
d_call: .
clone_size: .

cdr3_aa: CASSRPGGSEQYF
cdr3_nt: TGTGCCAGCAGCCGCCCGGGCGGAAGCGAGCAGTACTTC
v_call: TRBV7-8
j_call: TRBJ2-7
d_call: .
clone_size: .

cdr3_aa: CASSVEATYSTDTQYF
cdr3_nt: TGTGCCAGCAGCGTAGAAGCCACATATAGCACAGATACGCAGTATTTT
v_call: TRBV9
j_call: TRBJ2-3
d_call: .
clone_size: once

cdr3_aa: CATLDRYFEQYF
cdr3_nt: TGTGCCACCTTGGACAGATACTTCGAGCAGTACTTC
v_call: TRBV10-3
j_call: TRBJ2-7
d_call: .
clone_size: .

cdr3_aa: CACWGREQFF
cdr3_nt: TGTGCCTGTTGGGGCAGGGAGCAGTTCTTC
v_call: TRBV30
j_call: TRBJ2-1
d_call: .
clone_size: once

cdr3_aa: CASSLEREGVETQYF
cdr3_nt: TGTGCCAGCAGCTTGGAGCGGGAGGGGGTAGAGACCCAGTACTTC
v_call: TRBV5-6
j_call: TRBJ2-5
d_call: TRBD2
clone_size: .

cdr3_aa: CTSSQEGLDNEQFF
cdr3_nt: TGCACCAGCAGCCAAGAGGGACTAGACAATGAGCAGTTCTTC
v_call: TRBV1
j_call: TRBJ2-1
d_call: .
clone_size: .

cdr3_aa: CASSDKGFSNQPQHF
cdr3_nt: TGTGCCAGCAGCGACAAGGGTTTTAGCAATCAGCCCCAGCATTTT
v_call: TRBV16
j_call: TRBJ1-5
d_call: .
clone_size: once

cdr3_aa: CASSLDSGDLNTEAFF
cdr3_nt: TGTGCCAGCAGCTTAGACTCAGGGGATCTTAACACTGAAGCTTTCTTT
v_call: TRBV7-8
j_call: TRBJ1-1
d_call: .
clone_size: .

cdr3_aa: CASSLSPIMNTEAFF
cdr3_nt: TGTGCCAGCAGCTTATCCCCGATTATGAACACTGAAGCTTTCTTT
v_call: TRBV7-3
j_call: TRBJ1-1
d_call: .
clone_size: .

cdr3_aa: CSVAPEGSTDTQYF
cdr3_nt: TGCAGCGTTGCCCCAGAGGGCAGCACAGATACGCAGTATTTT
v_call: TRBV29-1
j_call: TRBJ2-3
d_call: .
clone_size: .

cdr3_aa: CASSLTAESTDTQYF
cdr3_nt: TGCGCCAGCAGCTTGACAGCGGAGAGCACAGATACGCAGTATTTT
v_call: TRBV5-1
j_call: TRBJ2-3
d_call: .
clone_size: once

cdr3_aa: CASSEGSLNTEAFF
cdr3_nt: TGTGCCAGCAGTGAAGGCAGCTTGAACACTGAAGCTTTCTTT
v_call: TRBV6-1
j_call: TRBJ1-1
d_call: .
clone_size: .

cdr3_aa: CASSRGGPEQYF
cdr3_nt: TGTGCCAGCAGCCGGGGGGGCCCCGAGCAGTACTTC
v_call: TRBV28
j_call: TRBJ2-7
d_call: TRBD2
clone_size: .

cdr3_aa: CASTETQGGNTEAFF
cdr3_nt: TGTGCCAGCACCGAGACGCAGGGTGGGAACACTGAAGCTTTCTTT
v_call: TRBV5-6
j_call: TRBJ1-1
d_call: .
clone_size: .

cdr3_aa: CASSEAEELGATNTEAFF
cdr3_nt: TGTGCCAGCAGTGAAGCGGAGGAGCTTGGGGCAACGAACACTGAAGCTTTCTTT
v_call: TRBV6-1
j_call: TRBJ1-1
d_call: .
clone_size: .

cdr3_aa: CASSPLAGEIADTQYF
cdr3_nt: TGTGCCAGCAGTCCCCTAGCGGGAGAGATTGCAGATACGCAGTATTTT
v_call: TRBV27
j_call: TRBJ2-3
d_call: TRBD2
clone_size: .

cdr3_aa: CASSLFSNQPQHF
cdr3_nt: TGTGCCAGCAGTTTGTTTTCCAATCAGCCCCAGCATTTT
v_call: TRBV28
j_call: TRBJ1-5
d_call: .
clone_size: once

cdr3_aa: CASRATSGGYEQYF
cdr3_nt: TGCGCCAGCAGAGCGACTAGCGGGGGCTACGAGCAGTACTTC
v_call: TRBV5-1
j_call: TRBJ2-7
d_call: TRBD2
clone_size: .

cdr3_aa: CASSHRTGQGWMNTEAFF
cdr3_nt: TGCGCCAGCAGCCACAGAACCGGACAGGGCTGGATGAACACTGAAGCTTTCTTT
v_call: TRBV5-1
j_call: TRBJ1-1
d_call: TRBD1
clone_size: .

cdr3_aa: CASSLRTANTEAFF
cdr3_nt: TGTGCCAGCAGTTTACGGACAGCGAACACTGAAGCTTTCTTT
v_call: TRBV27
j_call: TRBJ1-1
d_call: .
clone_size: once

cdr3_aa: CASRLAFFSGNTIYF
cdr3_nt: TGTGCCAGCAGACTGGCCTTTTTCTCTGGAAACACCATATATTTT
v_call: TRBV21-1
j_call: TRBJ1-3
d_call: .
clone_size: .

cdr3_aa: CASSQTTSAEQYF
cdr3_nt: TGTGCCAGCAGCCAGACAACATCCGCCGAGCAGTACTTC
v_call: TRBV7-3
j_call: TRBJ2-7
d_call: .
clone_size: .

cdr3_aa: CASSETSYGLPSEQYF
cdr3_nt: TGTGCCAGCAGTGAAACTTCGTATGGACTCCCCAGCGAGCAGTACTTC
v_call: TRBV2
j_call: TRBJ2-7
d_call: .
clone_size: .

cdr3_aa: CARGEGETQYF
cdr3_nt: TGTGCTAGGGGAGAAGGAGAGACCCAGTACTTC
v_call: TRBV7-9
j_call: TRBJ2-5
d_call: .
clone_size: .

cdr3_aa: CASSSSPDSHYTEAFF
cdr3_nt: TGTGCCAGCAGCTCTTCCCCGGACAGTCACTACACTGAAGCTTTCTTT
v_call: TRBV13
j_call: TRBJ1-1
d_call: .
clone_size: .